One and the same sample provided the 6 T cell receptor beta chains below, sequenced in a study of T cell repertoires in cytomegalovirus infection. These receptors' targets are unknown. TCRdb called the reads again in MiXCR, with one record for every CDR3 protein. The sample lists 68,000 or so distinct CDR3 sequences; approximately 22% were seen once. Sequences were obtained from PBMCs, sequenced either directly or after in vitro stimulation (not recorded which). All receptors come from a human donor in good health (CMV status not recorded). Some clones in this sample may be carry-over from other donors' samples.

In this sample, this clonotype turned up a few times. The chain couples TRBV24-1 to TRBJ2-2; 9 nucleotides line up with TRBD2. There are 16 residues in the CDR3. Germline CDR1 and CDR2: KGHDR and SFDVKD. V dropped 4 bases and J dropped 6; count of bases not matched to a gene: 8. CDR3 DNA: TGTGCCACCAGTGAACATAGCGGGAGCGGAGCCGGGGAGCTGTTTTTT. Its protein product is CATSEHSGSGAGELFF.

The chain combines TRBV28 with TRBJ2-2; D not resolved. Germline V CDR1 and CDR2: MDHEN, SYDVKM. V shed 1 base and J shed 6 bases, with 9 bases lying between them. This CDR3 region has 14 residues. In nucleotides, the CDR3 is TGTGCCAGCAGTTTATATACAAGAGCCGGGGAGCTGTTTTTT. Encoded protein: CASSLYTRAGELFF.

This rearrangement joins TRBV28 to TRBJ1-5; a weak D match, TRBD1 (5 bases). Germline V gene data show CDR1 as MDHEN and CDR2 as SYDVKM. The CDR3 covers 17 residues. The V and J ends lost 7 bases and 10 bases respectively, with 29 bases between them. CDR3 nucleotides: TGTGCCAGCACTCCAGAGAAGATTACAGGTCGCTGGGGTCCCCAGCATTTT. Translating gives CASTPEKITGRWGPQHF.

V is TRBV28 and J is TRBJ2-7, with TRBD1 matching over 9 bases. J gave up 2 bases and V 6 bases, and 5 bases lay outside the gene matches. Germline V gene lookup returns CDR1 MDHEN and CDR2 SYDVKM. CDR3 length: 14 residues. DNA of the CDR3: TGTGCCAGCAGCCTGACAGGGGGGGCCTACGAGCAGTACTTC. Translation gives CASSLTGGAYEQYF.

A few counts support this clonotype. V usage is TRBV6-1 and J usage is TRBJ1-1; no clear D. Looked up from germline, CDR1 is MNHNS and CDR2 is SASEGT. V shed 5 bases and J shed 2 bases, with 6 bases lying between them. This CDR3 has 12 residues. The CDR3 region is CASSRINTEAFF. The DNA of the CDR3 is TGTGCCAGCAGTAGGATCAACACTGAAGCTTTCTTT.

This clonotype was counted only a few times. This chain joins TRBV30 and TRBJ1-1, with D possibly being TRBD1 (6 bases). The ends were cut back, 0 bases at V and 4 bases at J, with 21 bases in the middle. This CDR3 is built from 17 residues. Germline CDR1 and CDR2: GTSNPN and SVGIG (reference sequence). Here the CDR3 reads CAWSVSVFQGRRTEAFF. In DNA form, the CDR3 reads TGTGCCTGGAGTGTCTCGGTGTTTCAGGGGAGACGCACTGAAGCTTTCTTT.